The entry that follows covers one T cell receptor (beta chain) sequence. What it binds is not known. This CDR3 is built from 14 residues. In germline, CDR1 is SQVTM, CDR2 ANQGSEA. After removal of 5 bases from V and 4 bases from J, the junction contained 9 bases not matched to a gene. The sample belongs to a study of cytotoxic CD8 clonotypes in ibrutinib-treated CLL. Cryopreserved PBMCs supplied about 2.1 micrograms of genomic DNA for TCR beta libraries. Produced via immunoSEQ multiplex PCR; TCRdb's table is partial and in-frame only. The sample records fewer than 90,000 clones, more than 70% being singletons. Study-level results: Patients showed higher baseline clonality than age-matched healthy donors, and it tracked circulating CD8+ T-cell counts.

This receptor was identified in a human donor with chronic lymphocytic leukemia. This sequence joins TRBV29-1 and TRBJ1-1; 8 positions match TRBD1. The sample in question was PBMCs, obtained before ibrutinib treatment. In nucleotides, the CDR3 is TGCAGCGTTCCCACAGGGGGTTGGGGCACTGAAGCTTTCTTT. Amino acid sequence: CSVPTGGWGTEAFF.